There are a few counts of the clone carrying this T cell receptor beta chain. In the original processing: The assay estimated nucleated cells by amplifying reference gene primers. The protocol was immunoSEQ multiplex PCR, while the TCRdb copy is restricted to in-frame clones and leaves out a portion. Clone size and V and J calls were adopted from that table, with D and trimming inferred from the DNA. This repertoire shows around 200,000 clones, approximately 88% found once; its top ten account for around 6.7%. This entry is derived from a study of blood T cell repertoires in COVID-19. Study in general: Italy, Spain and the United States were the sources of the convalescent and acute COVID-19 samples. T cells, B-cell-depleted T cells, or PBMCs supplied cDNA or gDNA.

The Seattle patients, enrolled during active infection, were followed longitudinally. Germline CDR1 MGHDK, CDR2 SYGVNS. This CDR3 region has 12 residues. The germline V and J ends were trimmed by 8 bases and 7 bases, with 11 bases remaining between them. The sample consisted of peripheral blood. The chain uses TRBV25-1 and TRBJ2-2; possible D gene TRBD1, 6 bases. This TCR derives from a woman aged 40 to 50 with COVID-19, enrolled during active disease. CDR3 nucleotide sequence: TGTGCCAGCGCCCCAGGGGTCGGGGAGCTGTTTTTT. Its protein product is CASAPGVGELFF.